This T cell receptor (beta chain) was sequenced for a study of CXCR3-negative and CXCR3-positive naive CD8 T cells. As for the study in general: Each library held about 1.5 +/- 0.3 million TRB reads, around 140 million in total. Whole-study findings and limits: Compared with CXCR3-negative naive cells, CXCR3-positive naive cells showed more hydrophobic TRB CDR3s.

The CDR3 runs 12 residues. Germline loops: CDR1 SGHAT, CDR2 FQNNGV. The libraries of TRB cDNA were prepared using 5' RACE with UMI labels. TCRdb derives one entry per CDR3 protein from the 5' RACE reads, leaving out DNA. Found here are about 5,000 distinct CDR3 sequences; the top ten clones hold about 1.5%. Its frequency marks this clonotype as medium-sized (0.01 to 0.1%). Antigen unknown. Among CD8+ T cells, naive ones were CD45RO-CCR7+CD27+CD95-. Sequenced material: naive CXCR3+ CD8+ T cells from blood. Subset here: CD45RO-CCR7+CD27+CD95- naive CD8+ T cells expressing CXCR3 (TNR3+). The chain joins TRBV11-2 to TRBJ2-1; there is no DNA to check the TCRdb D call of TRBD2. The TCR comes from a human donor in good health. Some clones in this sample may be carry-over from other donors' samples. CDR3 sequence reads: CASSNSGAGGFF.